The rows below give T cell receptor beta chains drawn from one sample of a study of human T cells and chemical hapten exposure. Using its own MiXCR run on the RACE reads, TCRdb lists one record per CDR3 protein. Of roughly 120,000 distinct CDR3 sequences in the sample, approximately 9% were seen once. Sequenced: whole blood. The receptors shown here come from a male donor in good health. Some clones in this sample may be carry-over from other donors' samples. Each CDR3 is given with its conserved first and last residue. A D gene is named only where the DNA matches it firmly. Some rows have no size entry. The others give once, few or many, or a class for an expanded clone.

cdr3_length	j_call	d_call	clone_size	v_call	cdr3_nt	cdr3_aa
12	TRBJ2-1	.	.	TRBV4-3	TGCGCCAGCAGTGGAGGGGACAATGAGCAGTTCTTC	CASSGGDNEQFF
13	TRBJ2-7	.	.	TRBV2	TGTGCCAGCAAAGCTAGGGACGCCTACGAGCAGTACTTC	CASKARDAYEQYF
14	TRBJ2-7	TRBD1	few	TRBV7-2	TGTGCCAGCAGCCTCATGGGACAGTCCTACGAGCAGTACTTC	CASSLMGQSYEQYF
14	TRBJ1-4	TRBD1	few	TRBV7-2	TGTGCCAGCAGCGCCGGGACAGGGGCTGAAAAACTGTTTTTT	CASSAGTGAEKLFF
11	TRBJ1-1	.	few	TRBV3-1	TGTGCCAGCAGCGGACAGACTGAAGCTTTCTTT	CASSGQTEAFF
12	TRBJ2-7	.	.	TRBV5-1	TGCGCCAGCAGCTTAGAAGGGCACGAGCAGTACTTC	CASSLEGHEQYF
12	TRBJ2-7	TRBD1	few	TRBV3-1	TGTGCCAGCAGCCAAGCCGACAGGGGGCAGTACTTC	CASSQADRGQYF
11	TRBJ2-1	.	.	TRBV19	TGTGCCAGTATGTTCTCCAATGAGCAGTTCTTC	CASMFSNEQFF
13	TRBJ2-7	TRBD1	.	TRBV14	TGTGCCAGCAGCCCGGACAGGGGAGACGAGCAGTACTTC	CASSPDRGDEQYF
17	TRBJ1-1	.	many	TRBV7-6	TGTGCCAGCAGCTTAAGAAGGGCAGGGAGGGTGAACACTGAAGCTTTCTTT	CASSLRRAGRVNTEAFF
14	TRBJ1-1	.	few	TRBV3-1	TGTGCCAGCAGCCAATCGGGACTCTCCACTGAAGCTTTCTTT	CASSQSGLSTEAFF
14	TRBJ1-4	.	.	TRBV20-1	TGCAGTGCAACACAGGGCTGGGGTAATGAAAAACTGTTTTTT	CSATQGWGNEKLFF
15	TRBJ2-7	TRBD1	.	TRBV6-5	TGTGCCAGCAGTTCCCGGGACAGGGGTTACTACGAGCAGTACTTC	CASSSRDRGYYEQYF
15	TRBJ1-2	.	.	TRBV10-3	TGTGCCATCAGTGGGGTGGCCCAAGCGAACTATGGCTACACCTTC	CAISGVAQANYGYTF
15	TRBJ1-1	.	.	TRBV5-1	TGCGCCAGCAGCCCCACGGGACGGACTACAAATGAAGCTTTCTTT	CASSPTGRTTNEAFF
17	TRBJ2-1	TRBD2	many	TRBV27	TGTGCCAGCAGTTCAACCCTAGGACTAGCGGGCTACAATGAGCAGTTCTTC	CASSSTLGLAGYNEQFF
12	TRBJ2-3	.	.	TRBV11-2	TGTGCCAGCAGCTTTTACACAGATACGCAGTATTTT	CASSFYTDTQYF
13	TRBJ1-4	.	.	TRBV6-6	TGTGCCAGCAGTTACTCTAACCTTGAAAAACTGTTTTTT	CASSYSNLEKLFF
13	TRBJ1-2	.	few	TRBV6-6	TGTGCCAGCAGTTCCGGGCGGGGGGATGGCTACACCTTC	CASSSGRGDGYTF
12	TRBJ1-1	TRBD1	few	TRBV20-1	TGCAGTGCTACAACAGGGGGCCCTGAAGCTTTCTTT	CSATTGGPEAFF
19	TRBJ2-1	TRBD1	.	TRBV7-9	TGTGCCAGCAGCTACCGGGACAGGGACTACTCGAGCTCCTACAATGAGCAGTTCTTC	CASSYRDRDYSSSYNEQFF
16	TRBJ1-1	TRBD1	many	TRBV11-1	TGTGCCAGCAGCTTAGGGACAGGTTCAACGAACACTGAAGCTTTCTTT	CASSLGTGSTNTEAFF
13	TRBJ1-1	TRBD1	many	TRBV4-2	TGTGCCAGCAGCCAAACAGGGGGCACGTATGCTTTCTTT	CASSQTGGTYAFF
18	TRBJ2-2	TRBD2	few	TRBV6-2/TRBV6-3	TGTGCCAGCAGCCCTCAACTAGCGGGGGTCCTGAACACCGGGGAGCTGTTTTTT	CASSPQLAGVLNTGELFF
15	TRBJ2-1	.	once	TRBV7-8	TGTGCCAGCAGCGCTGCGGTTTGGACCTACAATGAGCAGTTCTTC	CASSAAVWTYNEQFF
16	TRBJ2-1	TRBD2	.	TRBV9	TGTGCCAGCAGCGCCCCTAGCGGTAGCTCCTACAATGAGCAGTTCTTC	CASSAPSGSSYNEQFF
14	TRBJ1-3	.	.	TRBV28	TGTACCAGCAGGGGAGCGGTCTCTGGAAACACCATATATTTT	CTSRGAVSGNTIYF